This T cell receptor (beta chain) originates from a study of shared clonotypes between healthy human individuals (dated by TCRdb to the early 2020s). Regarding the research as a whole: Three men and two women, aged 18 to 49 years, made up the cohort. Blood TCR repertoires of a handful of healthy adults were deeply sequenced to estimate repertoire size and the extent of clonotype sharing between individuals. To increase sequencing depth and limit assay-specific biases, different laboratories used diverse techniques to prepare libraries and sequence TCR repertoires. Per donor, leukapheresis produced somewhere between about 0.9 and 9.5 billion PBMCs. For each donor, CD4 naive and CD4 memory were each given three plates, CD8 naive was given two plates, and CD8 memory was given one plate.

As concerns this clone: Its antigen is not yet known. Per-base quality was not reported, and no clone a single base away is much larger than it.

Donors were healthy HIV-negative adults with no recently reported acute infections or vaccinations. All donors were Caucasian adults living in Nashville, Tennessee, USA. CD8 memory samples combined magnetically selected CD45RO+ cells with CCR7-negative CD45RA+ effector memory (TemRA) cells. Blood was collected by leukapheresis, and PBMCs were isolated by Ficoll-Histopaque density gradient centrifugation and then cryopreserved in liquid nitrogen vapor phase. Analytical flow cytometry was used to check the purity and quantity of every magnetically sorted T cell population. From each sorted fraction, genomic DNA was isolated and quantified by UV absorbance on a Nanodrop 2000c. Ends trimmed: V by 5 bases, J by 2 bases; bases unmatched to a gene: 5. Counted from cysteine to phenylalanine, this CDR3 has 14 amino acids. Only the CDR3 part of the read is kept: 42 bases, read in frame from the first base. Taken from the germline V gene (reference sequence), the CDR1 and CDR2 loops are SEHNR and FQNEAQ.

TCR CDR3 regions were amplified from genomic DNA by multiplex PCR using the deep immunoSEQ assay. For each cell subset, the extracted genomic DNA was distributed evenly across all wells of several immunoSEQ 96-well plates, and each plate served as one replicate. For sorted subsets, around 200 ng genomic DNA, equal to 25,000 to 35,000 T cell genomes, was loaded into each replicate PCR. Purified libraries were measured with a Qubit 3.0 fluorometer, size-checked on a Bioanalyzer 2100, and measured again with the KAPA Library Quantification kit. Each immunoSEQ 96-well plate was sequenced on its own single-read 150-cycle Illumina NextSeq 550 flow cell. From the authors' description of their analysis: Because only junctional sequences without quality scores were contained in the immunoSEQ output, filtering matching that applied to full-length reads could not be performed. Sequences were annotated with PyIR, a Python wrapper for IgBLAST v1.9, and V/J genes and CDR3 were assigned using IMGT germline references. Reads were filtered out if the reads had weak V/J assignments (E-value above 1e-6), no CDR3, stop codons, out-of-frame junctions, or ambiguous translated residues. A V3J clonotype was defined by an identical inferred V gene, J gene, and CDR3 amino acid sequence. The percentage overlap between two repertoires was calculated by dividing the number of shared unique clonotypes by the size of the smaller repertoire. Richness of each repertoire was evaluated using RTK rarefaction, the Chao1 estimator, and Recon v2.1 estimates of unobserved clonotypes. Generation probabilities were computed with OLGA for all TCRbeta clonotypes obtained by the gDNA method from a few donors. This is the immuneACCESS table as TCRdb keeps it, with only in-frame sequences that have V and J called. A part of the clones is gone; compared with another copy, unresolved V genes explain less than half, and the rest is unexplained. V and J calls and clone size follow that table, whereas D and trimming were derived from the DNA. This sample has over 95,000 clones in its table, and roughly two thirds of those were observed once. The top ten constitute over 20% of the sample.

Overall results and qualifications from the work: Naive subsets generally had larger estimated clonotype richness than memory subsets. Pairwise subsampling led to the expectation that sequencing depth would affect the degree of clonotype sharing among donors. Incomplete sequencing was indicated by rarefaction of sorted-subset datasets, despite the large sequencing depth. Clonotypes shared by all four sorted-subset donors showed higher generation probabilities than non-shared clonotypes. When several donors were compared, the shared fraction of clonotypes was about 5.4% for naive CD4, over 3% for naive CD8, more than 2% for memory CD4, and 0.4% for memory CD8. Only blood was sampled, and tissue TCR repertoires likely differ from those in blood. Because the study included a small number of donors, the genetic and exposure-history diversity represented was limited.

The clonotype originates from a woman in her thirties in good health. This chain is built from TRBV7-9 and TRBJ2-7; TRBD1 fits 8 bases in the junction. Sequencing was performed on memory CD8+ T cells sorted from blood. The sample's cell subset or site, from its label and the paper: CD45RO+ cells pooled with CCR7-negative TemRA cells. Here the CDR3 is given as CASSPGQGAYEQYF. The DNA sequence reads TGTGCCAGCAGCCCCGGACAGGGTGCCTACGAGCAGTACTTC.